This is a list of T cell receptor beta chains from one sample in a study of CD8+ T cells in alopecia areata. The protocol was immunoSEQ multiplex PCR, while the TCRdb copy is restricted to in-frame clones and leaves out a portion. This repertoire shows a few hundred thousand clones, around two fifths found once; its top ten account for roughly 0.45%. Sample: CD4+ T cells sorted from blood, taken around week 31, from a patient treated with tofacitinib. The receptors shown here come from a human donor with alopecia areata. The conserved cysteine and the conserved F or W are not part of the CDR3 here.

CDR3 length,V gene,J gene,CDR3 protein
10,TRBV7-9,TRBJ1-2,ASSLAQGGYT
14,TRBV7-8,TRBJ2-1,ASSLDGGRIYNEQF
14,TRBV5-1,TRBJ2-5,ASSVGTSGGQLAQY
11,TRBV29-1,TRBJ2-3,SVGRESTDTQY
13,TRBV2,TRBJ1-4,ASSGPGQQNEKLF
11,TRBV5-1,TRBJ2-1,ASSLEVVNEQF
12,TRBV30,TRBJ1-5,AWSARATNQPQH
11,TRBV9,TRBJ1-2,ASSVGTGYGYT
12,TRBV2,TRBJ2-3,ASSEDGGTDTQY
13,TRBV9,TRBJ2-5,ASSDRQGPQETQY